This passage covers 20 T cell receptor beta chains from one sample sequenced in a study of blood T cell repertoires in COVID-19 (dated by TCRdb to the early 2020s). Libraries were constructed by the immunoSEQ multiplex PCR assay. Imported from immuneACCESS, the table was reduced by TCRdb to in-frame sequences with V and J called. These copies leave out some clones; in studies compared against another copy, an unresolved V gene accounts for under half, and the cause of the remainder is not known. The sample yields roughly 190,000 clones; less than 85% were counted once. About 5% of the sample goes to the ten largest clones. The sequenced sample consisted of PBMCs or T cells enriched from blood (not recorded which). The receptor set was obtained from a woman in her sixties or seventies with acute COVID-19.

The CDR3 here is CASSSAYKETQYF. In nucleotides, the CDR3 is TGTGCCAGCAGCTCCGCATACAAAGAGACCCAGTACTTC. The chain has TRBV7-2 and TRBJ2-5; D not certain. The germline gives CDR1 SGHTA, CDR2 FQGNSA. The ends were cut back, 4 bases at V and 3 bases at J, with 9 bases in the middle. This CDR3 is 13 amino acids long.

The chain uses TRBV12-5 and TRBJ2-1, with D hard to call. The germline CDR1 and CDR2 sequences are LGHNT and FRNRAP. The CDR3 has 12 residues. V shed 1 base and J shed 9 bases, with 7 bases lying between them. Here the CDR3 DNA reads TGTGCTAGTGGTTTGGAGAGAGGTGAGCAGTTCTTC. Amino acid sequence: CASGLERGEQFF.

The rearrangement links TRBV30 to TRBJ2-7; 7 nucleotides agree with TRBD1. Trimming at V came to 0 bases and at J to 4 bases, leaving 12 bases not matched to a gene. The CDR3 consists of 16 residues. CDR1 is GTSNPN and CDR2 is SVGIG in the germline V gene (reference sequence). The CDR3 region has the DNA TGTGCCTGGAGTGTAGGGGGCCCGATCTCCTTATACGAGCAGTACGTC. Encoded protein: CAWSVGGPISLYEQYV.

The chain recombines TRBV18 with TRBJ1-4; TRBD1 matches at 7 bases. The V gene end was trimmed by 2 bases and the J gene end by 4 bases; junction bases not matched to a gene: 10. This CDR3 contains 17 residues. The germline V gene has CDR1 KGHSH and CDR2 LQKENI. The CDR3 coding sequence is TGTGCCAGCTCACCAAGGACTACTGGACAGGTTAATGAAAAACTGTTTTTT. Protein: CASSPRTTGQVNEKLFF.

The genes are TRBV21-1 and TRBJ1-1. TRBV21-1 is noted as a pseudogene. The CDR3 contains 16 residues. The CDR3 reads CASSNGQYGRLVEAFF. The CDR3 DNA follows: TGTGCCAGCAGCAACGGACAGTACGGGAGGTTGGTTGAAGCTTTCTTT.

The chain recombines TRBV27 with TRBJ2-3; tentatively, D is TRBD2 (6 bases). Trimming stripped 3 bases from V and 3 bases from J, with 13 bases between. CDR1 is MNHEY, CDR2 SMNVEV, per germline (reference sequence). This CDR3 has 15 amino acids. CDR3 region: CASSLVRGLTDTQYF. Written as DNA, the CDR3 is TGTGCCAGCAGTTTGGTGCGGGGATTAACAGATACGCAGTATTTT.

The J gene is TRBJ1-6, the V gene TRBV11-2, with 8 positions matching TRBD1. In germline, CDR1 is SGHAT, CDR2 FQNNGV. V was pared by 4 bases and J by 7 bases, with 3 bases of the junction left unmatched. This CDR3 is 14 amino acids long. CDR3 in DNA: TGTGCCAGCAGCTCCCGGACAGGGAATTCACCCCTCCACTTT. It yields the protein CASSSRTGNSPLHF.

The chain is built from TRBV9 and TRBJ1-1; 7 bases are a match to TRBD1. V shed 2 bases, J shed 5 bases, and the junction held 15 bases outside the gene matches. The CDR3 is 17 residues long. Germline V gene sequence: CDR1 SGDLS, CDR2 YYNGEE. The CDR3 bases are TGTGCCAGCAGCGTCTTAGGACAGGAACTCGCGAATACTGAAGCTTTCTTT. Translated, it gives CASSVLGQELANTEAFF.

This clone has only a few counts. This chain's CDR3 is CASSRTVPGTEAFF. CDR3 in DNA: TGTGCCAGCAGCCGGACAGTACCAGGGACTGAAGCTTTCTTT. The chain carries TRBV7-8 and TRBJ1-1, with D possibly matching TRBD1 (6 bases). CDR3 length equals 14 residues. Germline V lookup: CDR1 SGHVS, CDR2 FQNEAQ. Between the trimmed V and J ends, which lost 5 bases and 5 bases, there was a span of 15 bases.

Only a few counts were recorded for this clone. J is TRBJ2-7 and V is TRBV2; no clear D gene. Per the germline V gene, CDR1 is SNHLY and CDR2 is FYNNEI. Trimming removed 6 bases from V and 0 bases from J, with 12 bases in between. The CDR3 sequence is 14 residues long. In DNA, the CDR3 is TGTGCCAGCAGCCGATCTCTCGGCTCCTACGAGCAGTACTTC. Encoded protein: CASSRSLGSYEQYF. The complete variable domain, with remaining parts taken from reference TRBV2 and TRBJ2-7, reads EPEVTQTPSHQVTQMGQEVILRCVPISNHLYFYWYRQILGQKVEFLVSFYNNEISEKSEIFDDQFSVERPDGSNFTLKIRSTKLEDSAMYFCASSRSLGSYEQYFGPGTRLTVT.

The chain combines TRBV30 with TRBJ2-1; possible D gene TRBD2, 5 bases. Germline V gene data show CDR1 as GTSNPN and CDR2 as SVGIG (reference sequence). The CDR3 runs to 12 residues. The V end lost 3 bases, the J end lost 10 bases, and 13 bases lay between the germline ends. CDR3 loop: CAWSPGVGEQFF. Written as DNA, the CDR3 is TGTGCCTGGAGCCCCGGGGTCGGGGAGCAGTTCTTC.

The sample holds one count of this clone. This chain connects TRBV30 to TRBJ1-1; no clear D gene. V was trimmed by 2 bases and J by 0 bases, leaving 7 bases between them. Germline assignment: CDR1 GTSNPN and CDR2 SVGIG (reference sequence). The CDR3 contains 13 residues. CDR3 region: CAWSRGLNTEAFF. CDR3 sequence (DNA): TGTGCCTGGAGTCGCGGGCTGAACACTGAAGCTTTCTTT.

J is TRBJ2-1 and V is TRBV7-2, with a weak D call TRBD2 (5 bases). This CDR3 region has 14 residues. Trimming removed 1 base from V and 4 bases from J, with 8 bases in between. CDR1 is SGHTA, CDR2 FQGNSA, per germline. CDR3 coding DNA: TGTGCCAGCAGCTTAGAGAGCGGTTACAATGAGCAGTTCTTC. Translation: CASSLESGYNEQFF.

The chain is built from TRBV29-1 and TRBJ1-2, with D uncertain. Trimming shortened V by 2 bases and J by 1 base, and 20 bases separated the two germline ends. Germline CDR1 reads SQVTM; CDR2 reads ANQGSEA. This CDR3 has 17 amino acids. The CDR3 reads CSVELASIGRDNYGYTF. In nucleotides, the CDR3 is TGCAGCGTTGAATTGGCTTCTATCGGACGGGATAACTATGGCTACACCTTC.

This clone occurred a few times. J is TRBJ2-5 and V is TRBV7-2; a possible D gene is TRBD2 (6 bases). The CDR3 is 15 amino acids. The V gene's germline CDR1 is SGHTA and CDR2 FQGNSA. Trimming cost V 1 base and J 8 bases, with 17 bases left between them. The CDR3 DNA sequence: TGTGCCAGCAGCTTAGTGGTGGGCGCGCGGGGAACCCAGTACTTC. Its translation is CASSLVVGARGTQYF. The variable domain in full, completed from reference TRBV7-2 and TRBJ2-5, reads GAGVSQSPSNKVTEKGKDVELRCDPISGHTALYWYRQSLGQGLEFLIYFQGNSAPDKSGLPSDRFSAERTGGSVSTLTIQRTQQEDSAVYLCASSLVVGARGTQYFGPGTRLLVL.

This chain connects TRBV5-1 to TRBJ2-5; unclear D gene. Trimming left V 1 base short and J 5 bases short, with 15 bases between. From germline, CDR1 is SGHRS and CDR2 YFSETQ. The CDR3 runs to 15 residues. The CDR3 coding sequence is TGCGCCAGCAGCTTGTTGCCCTCCGGGTACGAGACCCAGTACTTC. As protein: CASSLLPSGYETQYF.

In this sample, this clone turned up many times. The V and J genes are TRBV4-3 and TRBJ1-3; no reliable D call. Trimming took 0 bases from V and 3 from J, leaving 9 bases between them. CDR1 and CDR2 (germline): LGHNA, YSLEER. The CDR3 totals 15 residues. The CDR3 region has the DNA TGCGCCAGCAGCCAAGATCGACGGGATGGAAACACCATATATTTT. Translated: CASSQDRRDGNTIYF.

The chain links TRBV7-2 to TRBJ2-3, with 7 bases fitting TRBD2. The CDR3 runs 16 residues. The V gene's germline CDR1 is SGHTA and CDR2 FQGNSA. V shed 1 base and J 3 bases; nucleotides not matched to a gene: 7. The CDR3 spells CASSLVSGAGTDTQYF. CDR3 nucleotides: TGTGCCAGCAGCTTAGTATCCGGAGCGGGAACAGATACGCAGTATTTT.

The chain carries TRBV5-1 and TRBJ1-2; 7 bases fit TRBD1. J gave up 2 bases and V 4 bases, and 2 bases lay outside the gene matches. Looked up from germline, CDR1 is SGHRS and CDR2 is YFSETQ. This CDR3 contains 13 residues. Here the CDR3 DNA reads TGCGCCAGCAGCCGGGGACAGAACTATGGCTACACCTTC. Amino acids: CASSRGQNYGYTF.

This chain uses TRBV4-2 with TRBJ2-1; 12 bases match TRBD2. Germline assignment: CDR1 LGHNA and CDR2 YNFKEQ. V lost 0 bases and J lost 8; bases outside the gene matches: 11. This CDR3 contains 18 residues. This CDR3 is CASSQEWLAGGPRDEQFF. The CDR3 DNA sequence: TGTGCCAGCAGCCAAGAATGGCTAGCGGGAGGGCCCAGGGATGAGCAGTTCTTC.